The next 5 T cell receptor beta chains were all read from a single sample in a study of PD-1 blockade in classical Hodgkin lymphoma. Assay: immunoSEQ multiplex PCR; the TCRdb copy retains only in-frame clones and omits some. The sample records more than 25,000 clones, over 75% being singletons. The patients all showed relapse after autologous stem cell transplantation, while their brentuximab vedotin exposure varied. Sample: peripheral blood mononuclear cells (PBMCs), taken at baseline. The receptors derive from a human donor with classical Hodgkin lymphoma.

The chain is built from TRBV7-3 and TRBJ2-7; a weak D match, TRBD2 (5 bases). V was shortened by 6 bases and J by 3 bases, with 18 bases between the two germline ends. This CDR3 spans 15 amino acids. Per the germline V gene, CDR1 is SGHTA and CDR2 is FQGTGA. The CDR3 DNA is TGTGCCAGCAGTCTAAGGTCCGGGAAAGACTACGAGCAGTACTTC. Encoded protein: CASSLRSGKDYEQYF.

This clone was detected once. V gene TRBV4-2 combines with J gene TRBJ2-1; D remains ambiguous. This CDR3 contains 13 residues. V was trimmed by 0 bases and J by 8 bases, leaving 8 bases between them. Per germline, CDR1 LGHNA and CDR2 YNFKEQ. The chain's CDR3 is CASSQDAFDEQFF. The CDR3 DNA sequence: TGTGCCAGCAGCCAAGATGCGTTCGATGAGCAGTTCTTC.

This chain connects TRBV5-1 to TRBJ2-7; TRBD1 matches 8 bases. The CDR3 sequence is 14 residues long. Germline CDR1 is SGHRS and CDR2 is YFSETQ. V lost 4 bases to trimming and J lost 7 bases; unmatched junction nucleotides: 10. CDR3 protein: CASSPWTGSAEQYF. DNA of the CDR3: TGCGCCAGCAGCCCGTGGACAGGGTCGGCTGAGCAGTACTTC.

The V and J genes are TRBV12-5 and TRBJ2-2; D might be TRBD1 (5 bases). Between the trimmed V and J ends, which lost 0 bases and 2 bases, there was a span of 28 bases. Germline loops: CDR1 LGHNT, CDR2 FRNRAP. The CDR3 is 22 residues long. The DNA for the CDR3 is TGTGCTAGTGGTTTGGTACTAAGGGGTATGGGTTTCGGGCTACCTAACACCGGGGAGCTGTTTTTT. It is translated as CASGLVLRGMGFGLPNTGELFF.

The V gene is TRBV7-9, the J gene TRBJ1-2; 8 bases agree with TRBD1. J lost 4 bases, V lost 5 bases, and 6 bases had no gene match. This CDR3 is built from 14 residues. CDR1 and CDR2 from the germline V gene are SEHNR and FQNEAQ (reference sequence). The CDR3 reads CASSPATGAYGYTF. DNA for the CDR3: TGTGCCAGCAGCCCCGCGACAGGGGCCTATGGCTACACCTTC.